This T cell receptor (beta chain) came from a study of cytomegalovirus exposure and HLA in healthy donors (dated by TCRdb to about 2017). In the study overall: According to an earlier analysis of several hundred of the donors, some 180 million T cells yielded 117 million unique TCR beta sequences and around 280 Gb of sequence data. To predict cytomegalovirus infection status, the study combined high-throughput TCR immunosequencing, statistical association of individual TCRs with disease status, and machine learning. The study profiled the T cell repertoires of hundreds of subjects by immunosequencing and related them to cytomegalovirus serostatus. Class I and class II HLA loci were covered by the typing at four-digit resolution. A later genetic analysis took genome-wide SNP genotypes for about 55% of the 666 donors and used that subset as a discovery cohort. The genetic ancestry cluster associated with self-reported Caucasian donors included 80% to 90% of the roughly 380 genotyped donors. Along with the approximately 700-subject first cohort, a separate validation cohort of over a hundred different subjects was used. Typing coverage differed by locus: A, B, C, DRB1 and DQB1 were typed in roughly 620-630 donors, DQA1 in 500 to 550, DPA1 in around 610, and DPB1 in just under 490. Because of strong linkage in the cohort, 4 to 6 DR-DQ haplotypes were treated as single units for association and clustering. Across under 500 genotyped donors of the cohort, an average of roughly 200,000 unique TCR beta nucleotide sequences per donor were sequenced, and roughly 18% of those sequences were non-productive. In a later analysis, previously published TCR beta repertoires from 550 to 750 donors were re-analyzed and high-resolution HLA genotyping was added so that TCR occurrence patterns could be studied. Rather than drawing on any new phenotypic data, the later analysis identified candidate immune exposures from TCR beta sequences and the way those sequences occurred across donors. In an earlier analysis of roughly 600 of the donors, high-throughput TCR beta sequencing was used to judge whether each TCR beta V gene segment behaved as functional or pseudogenic. All discovery cohort repertoires had been generated using a single sequencing platform. Donor age, sex, ethnicity and CMV serostatus were compiled together with the repertoire data. An early release that covered about 600 HLA-typed donors contained approximately 300 gigabases of sequencing data and about 84 million unique TCR sequences. The aim of the study was to test whether cataloging public T cell receptors could identify signatures of past pathogen exposure. Broader findings and caveats from the paper: Some IMGT-functional V segments, including TRBV6-2 and TRBV6-3, could not be told apart with the 87-base-pair reads, so those segments were excluded. Presence/absence analyses assumed roughly uniform sequencing depth across donors, an assumption that may not hold. According to the authors, the approach could potentially be generalized to other disease states and immunological phenotypes. The classifier was reported to diagnose cytomegalovirus status with high specificity and sensitivity in both the original and validation cohorts. According to a later analysis, parvovirus B19, influenza, CMV and Epstein-Barr virus appeared linked to several top co-occurrence clusters. Linkage disequilibrium might explain the correlated functional status among segregating V segments, but an unknown experimental factor could not be excluded. An earlier analysis of approximately 590 of the donors showed that most TCR beta V segments appeared in productive rearrangements either about 90% or about 30% of the time, which broadly matched IMGT annotations. At a false discovery rate of 0.05, a later analysis linked 16,000 or so TCR beta sequences to specific HLA alleles. A further reported finding was that TCR beta sequences accurately predicted the HLA-A and HLA-B alleles for most subjects in the first cohort. The study listed 150 to 200 TCR beta chains as associated with cytomegalovirus. Compared with the roughly 670-donor mean, donors in an Asian-associated ancestry cluster had fewer N-insertions in productive TCRs, according to a later genetic analysis. In vitro tests confirmed that three of the cytomegalovirus-associated TCR beta chains recognize cytomegalovirus antigens. HLA typing was unavailable for some donors at each locus, so association tests used only the typed subset. A later analysis found that TCR association rates varied across HLA loci, with DRB1 alleles showing the most associated TCRs and HLA-C alleles the fewest. In a later analysis, HLA-associated TCR beta chains were found to be more clonally expanded and to have lower generation probabilities than equally common non-associated chains. Only TCR beta chains were sequenced in this cohort, and the absence of alpha or paired-chain data limited detectable features. The earlier analysis of about 600 of the donors excluded some 16 rarely observed V segments, including chromosome 9 orphons, because counts were too low. When HLA alleles, especially DR and DQ, strongly co-occurred, attributing TCR associations to individual alleles was difficult. In a later genetic analysis, a missense DCLRE1C variant was associated with V-gene and J-gene trimming of TCR beta chains, and the association was replicated in an independent cohort. According to a later analysis, most CMV-associated TCR beta chains appeared to be HLA-restricted, and the HLA associations seemed to be driven largely by CMV exposure. While some public TCRs were present in many individuals, most TCR sequences turned up only very rarely across donors. For the cohort, immune exposure information was limited to CMV serostatus. The sequencing pipeline was judged likely to have produced a cluster of highly shared sequence variants as a technical artifact.

For this clone: Its antigen target is currently unknown. The input lacks base qualities; no much larger clone sits a single base away.

The library was built by means of the immunoSEQ multiplex PCR assay. The multiplex PCR relied on a mix of 60 forward primers for TCR Vbeta segments and 13 reverse primers for TCR Jbeta segments. The CDR3 region of rearranged TCR beta genes was amplified from genomic DNA with a multiplex PCR assay. Amplified TCR beta libraries were sequenced as 87-base-pair reads on the Illumina HiSeq System. The published analysis was carried out like this. In a later analysis, some 80 million unique TCR beta chains were counted across the 500 to 700 repertoires, and roughly 11 million of these chains were shared by at least two donors. A nearest-neighbor algorithm error-corrected the raw reads and collapsed the reads into unique sequences, merging closely related sequences to remove PCR and sequencing errors. V, D and J gene segments were assigned by aligning CDR3 sequences to IMGT reference sequences. Each retained sequence needed at least a six-nucleotide match to both a V gene segment and a J gene segment. Rearrangements were classified as productive when the CDR3 lacked stop codons and remained in frame with V and J, and all other rearrangements were classified as non-productive. Following IMGT convention, CDR3 was defined as the stretch from the second conserved V-encoded cysteine to the conserved J-encoded phenylalanine. Sequences without an unambiguous match to a single V gene segment were excluded from the earlier analysis of about 630 of the donors. An earlier analysis of several hundred of the donors called V segments functional above 56.7% productive rearrangements and segregating when the between-donor standard deviation exceeded 5%. A statistical classification framework was built for diagnosing cytomegalovirus status from the catalog of TCR beta chain sequences. In a later analysis, TCR nucleotide sequences were compared against IMGT/GENE-DB human TR gene sequences so that V and J genes could be assigned. In a later analysis, CDR3 sequences and most-parsimonious VDJ recombination scenarios were assigned using the TCRdist pipeline. In a later analysis, each TCR beta chain was defined by its CDR3 amino acid sequence together with its V-gene family, and reads without a unique V-gene family were excluded. In a later analysis, 450 to 600 highly shared, low-generation-probability nucleotide sequences were removed to address suspected cross-contamination and a sequencing artifact. In a later analysis, a clonal expansion index was calculated for each public chain from normalized within-repertoire ranks of inferred template counts. A later analysis computed generation probabilities with a VDJ recombination model fitted to out-of-frame rearrangements, and checked the results against IGoR. In a later analysis, hypergeometric tests were used to score TCR-TCR, TCR-HLA and TCR-CMV co-occurrence, with a repertoire-size bias correction applied to TCR pairs. False discovery rates were estimated in a later analysis by permuting HLA or CMV assignments 20 times. In a later analysis, co-occurring TCRs were grouped using DBSCAN, with TCRdist sequence similarity added in when clustering inside HLA-allele-positive subsets. For co-occurrence clustering, repertoires with fewer than 30,000 or more than 120,000 public chains were excluded, along with four or five repertoires with anomalous nucleotide sharing. TCRdb took this table from immuneACCESS and kept in-frame rearrangements with V and J called. Such tables lack part of the clones; where checked against another copy, unresolved V genes explain under half of the gap, and the rest is unexplained. V and J calls and clone size are as listed in that table; D and trimming were resolved from the DNA. Recorded for this sample are about 18,000 clones; approximately 70% of them occurred a single time. More than 3% of the sample lies in the top ten.

The cohort was made up of approximately 670 healthy bone marrow donors. All cohort members were sampled while nominally healthy, although unrecorded immune exposures were likely present. The donor tested CMV seronegative and was one of the 352 seronegative cohort members. A peripheral blood sample was collected from each donor, and TCR beta sequencing was performed on peripheral blood mononuclear cells. The Qiagen DNeasy Blood Extraction Kit was used to extract genomic DNA from the blood cell samples. CDR1 LGHNA and CDR2 YSLEER were looked up in the germline V gene. Compared with germline, V lacks 0 bases and J lacks 3 bases; bases without a gene match: 13. The CDR3 covers 18 residues, taking in both the cysteine and the phenylalanine. Only the CDR3 DNA stays, 54 bases, in frame from base 1.

The sequence derives from a man in his late teens or twenties in good health and CMV-seronegative. Sequencing was done on a sample of PBMCs. Recombination connected TRBV4-3 to TRBJ1-1; 7 middle bases align to TRBD1. The CDR3 here reads CASSQDPLDRARDTEAFF. At the DNA level, the sequence is TGCGCCAGCAGCCAAGATCCCCTTGACAGGGCTAGGGACACTGAAGCTTTCTTT.